The 4 T cell receptor beta chains given below trace back to one sample, sequenced in a study of shared clonotypes between healthy human individuals. Some clones are missing from TCRdb's copy, which holds only in-frame ones; the method was immunoSEQ multiplex PCR. The table records approximately 1.1 million clones, about 80% of them present only once. Material: memory CD4+ T cells from PBMCs. The subset was: CD45RA-negative fraction. The receptor set was obtained from a man aged 18 to 29 in good health. Some clones in this sample may be carry-over from other donors' samples.

Here the CDR3 DNA reads TGTGCCAGCAGTCCCTCCCCGGGGGCAGGGGGCACTGAAGCTTTCTTT. Amino acid sequence: CASSPSPGAGGTEAFF. This rearrangement joins TRBV28 to TRBJ1-1, with 7 bases identical to TRBD1. The CDR3 sequence is 16 residues long. Germline CDR1 MDHEN, CDR2 SYDVKM. V gave up 5 bases and J gave up 4 bases; unmatched junction bases: 13.

The V and J genes are TRBV9 and TRBJ2-5; a possible D gene is TRBD1 (6 bases). Germline CDR1 SGDLS, CDR2 YYNGEE. The CDR3 has 15 residues. V lost 4 bases and J lost 2, with 15 bases in between. This CDR3 reads CASSLRLGGQETQYF. As DNA, the CDR3 is TGTGCCAGCAGCCTTCGCTTAGGGGGACAAGAGACCCAGTACTTC.

The chain links TRBV2 to TRBJ2-7, with 11 positions matching TRBD2. The J segment lost 5 bases and the V segment lost 4 bases, leaving 7 bases of the junction unmatched. The CDR3 has 15 amino acids. Per germline, CDR1 SNHLY and CDR2 FYNNEI. In nucleotides, the CDR3 is TGTGCCAGCAGTGTGACTAGCGGGATAGGCCACGAGCAGTACTTC. It codes for CASSVTSGIGHEQYF.

This chain joins TRBV4-1 and TRBJ2-3; tentatively, D is TRBD2 (5 bases). The CDR3 covers 14 residues. The germline V gene encodes CDR1 MGHRA and CDR2 YSYEKL. V gave up 8 bases and J gave up 6 bases, with 18 bases separating them. The CDR3 region is CASRKPGVSDTQYF. The CDR3 nucleotides read TGCGCCAGCCGAAAGCCCGGGGTTTCCGATACGCAGTATTTT.